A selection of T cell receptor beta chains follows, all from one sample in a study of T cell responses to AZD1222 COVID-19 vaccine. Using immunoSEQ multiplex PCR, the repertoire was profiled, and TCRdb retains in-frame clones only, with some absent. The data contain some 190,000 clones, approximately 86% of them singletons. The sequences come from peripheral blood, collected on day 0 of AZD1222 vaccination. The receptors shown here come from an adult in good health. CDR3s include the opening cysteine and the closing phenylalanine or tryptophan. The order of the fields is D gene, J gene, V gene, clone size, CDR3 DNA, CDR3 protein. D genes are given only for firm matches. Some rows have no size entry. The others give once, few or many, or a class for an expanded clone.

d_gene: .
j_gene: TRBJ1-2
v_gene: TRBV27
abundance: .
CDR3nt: TGTGCCAGCAAAAGTACTAACTATGGCTACACCTTC
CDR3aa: CASKSTNYGYTF

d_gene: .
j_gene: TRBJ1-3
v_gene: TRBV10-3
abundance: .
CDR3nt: TGTGCCATCAGTGACCCCGGCAGGGTTGGAAACACCATATATTTT
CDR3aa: CAISDPGRVGNTIYF

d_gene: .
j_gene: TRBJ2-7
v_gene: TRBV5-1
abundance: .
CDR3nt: TGCGCCAGCAGCTTGGTTCCCGGAACCGAGAGCCAGTCCGACGAGCAGTACTTC
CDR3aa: CASSLVPGTESQSDEQYF

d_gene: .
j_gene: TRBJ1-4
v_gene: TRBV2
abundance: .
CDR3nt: TGTGCCAGCAGTGCCAGGGTTCAGGAAAAACTGTTTTTT
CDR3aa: CASSARVQEKLFF

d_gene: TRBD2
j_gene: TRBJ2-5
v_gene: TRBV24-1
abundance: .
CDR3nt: TGTGCCACCAGCCCCGGGGGGCGGGGGGCAGAGACCCAGTACTTC
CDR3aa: CATSPGGRGAETQYF

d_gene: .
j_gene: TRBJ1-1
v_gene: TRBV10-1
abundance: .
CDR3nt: TGCGCCAGCAGCGGCAGGGTGAACACTGAAGCTTTCTTT
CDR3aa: CASSGRVNTEAFF

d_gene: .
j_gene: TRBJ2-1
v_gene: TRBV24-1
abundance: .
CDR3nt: TGTGCCACCAGTGAGCGGAACTCCTACAATGAGCAGTTCTTC
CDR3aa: CATSERNSYNEQFF

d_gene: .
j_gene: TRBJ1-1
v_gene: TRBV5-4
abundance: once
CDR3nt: TGTGCCAGCAGCTCACGAACGGGGGGAACTGAAGCTTTCTTT
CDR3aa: CASSSRTGGTEAFF

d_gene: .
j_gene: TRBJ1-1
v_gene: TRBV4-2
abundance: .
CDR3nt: TGTGCCAGCAGCCAAGATCCAGGGGAAGCTTTCTTT
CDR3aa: CASSQDPGEAFF

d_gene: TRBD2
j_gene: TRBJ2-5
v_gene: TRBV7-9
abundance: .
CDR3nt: TGTGCCAGCAGCCCCAAGCCCAGACTAGCGGGGACCCAAGAGACCCAGTACTTC
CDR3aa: CASSPKPRLAGTQETQYF

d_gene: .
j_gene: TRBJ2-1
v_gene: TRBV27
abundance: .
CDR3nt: TGTGCCAGCAGTTTAAGTTACTACAATGAGCAGTTCTTC
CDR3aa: CASSLSYYNEQFF

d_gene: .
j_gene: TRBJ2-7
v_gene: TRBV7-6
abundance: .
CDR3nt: TGTGCCAGCAGCTCCGCAATAGGCCAATACGAGCAGTACTTC
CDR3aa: CASSSAIGQYEQYF

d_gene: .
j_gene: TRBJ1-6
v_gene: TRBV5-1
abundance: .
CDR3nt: TGCGCCAGCAGCCCAGGACCGACAGTCTCCTATAATTCACCCCTCCACTTT
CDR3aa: CASSPGPTVSYNSPLHF

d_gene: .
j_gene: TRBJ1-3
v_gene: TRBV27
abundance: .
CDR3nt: TGTGCCAGCAGTCCCCTCGGGGGAGGGGTCGGAAACACCATATATTTT
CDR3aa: CASSPLGGGVGNTIYF

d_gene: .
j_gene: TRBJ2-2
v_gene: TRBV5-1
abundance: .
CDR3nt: TGCGCCAGCAGCCGCTCGGGGGACACCGGGGAGCTGTTTTTT
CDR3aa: CASSRSGDTGELFF